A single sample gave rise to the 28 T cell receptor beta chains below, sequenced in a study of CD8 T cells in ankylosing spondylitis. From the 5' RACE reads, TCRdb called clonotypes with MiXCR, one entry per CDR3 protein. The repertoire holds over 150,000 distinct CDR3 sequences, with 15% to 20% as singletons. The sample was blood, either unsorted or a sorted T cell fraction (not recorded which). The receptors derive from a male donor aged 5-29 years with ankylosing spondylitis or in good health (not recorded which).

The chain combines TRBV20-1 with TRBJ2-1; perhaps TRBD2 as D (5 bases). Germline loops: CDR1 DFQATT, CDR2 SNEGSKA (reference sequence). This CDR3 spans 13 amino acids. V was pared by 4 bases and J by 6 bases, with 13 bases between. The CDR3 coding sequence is TGCAGTGCTACCGGGGAAAGGCTCAATGAGCAGTTCTTC. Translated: CSATGERLNEQFF.

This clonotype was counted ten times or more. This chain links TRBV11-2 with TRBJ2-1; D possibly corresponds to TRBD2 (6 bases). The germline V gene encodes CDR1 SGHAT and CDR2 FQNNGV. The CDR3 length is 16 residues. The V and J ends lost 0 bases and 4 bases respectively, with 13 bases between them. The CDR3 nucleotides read TGTGCCAGCAGCTTAGATCTACTAGCCCCGTACAATGAGCAGTTCTTC. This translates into CASSLDLLAPYNEQFF.

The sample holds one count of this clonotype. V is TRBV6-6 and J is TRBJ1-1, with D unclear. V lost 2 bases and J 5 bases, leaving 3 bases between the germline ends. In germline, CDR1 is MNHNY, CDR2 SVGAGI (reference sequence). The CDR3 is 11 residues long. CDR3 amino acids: CASSYRTEAFF. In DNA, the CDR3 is TGTGCCAGCAGTTACAGAACTGAAGCTTTCTTT.

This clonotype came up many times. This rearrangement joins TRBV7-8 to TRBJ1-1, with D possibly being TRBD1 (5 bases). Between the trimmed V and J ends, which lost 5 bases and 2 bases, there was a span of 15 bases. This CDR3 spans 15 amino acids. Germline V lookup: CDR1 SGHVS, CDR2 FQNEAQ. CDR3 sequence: CASSPYSGPNTEAFF. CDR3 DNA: TGTGCCAGCAGCCCATACTCAGGGCCCAACACTGAAGCTTTCTTT.

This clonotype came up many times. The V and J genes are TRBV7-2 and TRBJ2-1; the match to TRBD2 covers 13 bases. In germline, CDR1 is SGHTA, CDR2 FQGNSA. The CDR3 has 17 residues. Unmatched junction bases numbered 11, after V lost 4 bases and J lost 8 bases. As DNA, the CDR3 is TGTGCCAGCAGCTGGACTAGCGGGAGCGTGATACCGGATGAGCAGTTCTTC. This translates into CASSWTSGSVIPDEQFF.

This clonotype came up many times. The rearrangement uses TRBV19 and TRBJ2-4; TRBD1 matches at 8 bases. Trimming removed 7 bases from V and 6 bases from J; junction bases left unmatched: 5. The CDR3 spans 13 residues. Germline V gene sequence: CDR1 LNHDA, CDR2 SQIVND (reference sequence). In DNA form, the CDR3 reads TGTGCCAGTACCCCGACAGGGGTAAACATTCAGTACTTC. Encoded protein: CASTPTGVNIQYF.

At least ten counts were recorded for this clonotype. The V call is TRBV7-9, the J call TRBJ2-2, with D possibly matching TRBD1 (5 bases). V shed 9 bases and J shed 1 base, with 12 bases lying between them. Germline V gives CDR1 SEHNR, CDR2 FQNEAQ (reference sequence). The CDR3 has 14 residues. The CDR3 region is CARDGHWNTGELFF. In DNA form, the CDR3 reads TGTGCCAGAGACGGACATTGGAACACCGGGGAGCTGTTTTTT.

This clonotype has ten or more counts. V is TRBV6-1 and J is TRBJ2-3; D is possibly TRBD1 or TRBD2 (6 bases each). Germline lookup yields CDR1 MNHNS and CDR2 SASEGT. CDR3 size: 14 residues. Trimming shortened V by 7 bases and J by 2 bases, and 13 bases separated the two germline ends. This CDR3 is CASTRGPLTDTQYF. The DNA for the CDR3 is TGTGCCAGCACCCGGGGGCCCCTCACAGATACGCAGTATTTT.

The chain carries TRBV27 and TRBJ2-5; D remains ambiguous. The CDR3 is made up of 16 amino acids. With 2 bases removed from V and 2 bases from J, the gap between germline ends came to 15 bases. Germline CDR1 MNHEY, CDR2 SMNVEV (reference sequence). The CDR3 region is CASSLGPGANQETQYF. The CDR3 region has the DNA TGTGCCAGCAGTTTAGGGCCAGGAGCTAATCAAGAGACCCAGTACTTC.

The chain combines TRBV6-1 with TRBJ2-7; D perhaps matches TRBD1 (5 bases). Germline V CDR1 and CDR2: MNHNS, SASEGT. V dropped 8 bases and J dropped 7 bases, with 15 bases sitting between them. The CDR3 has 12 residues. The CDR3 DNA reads TGTGCCAGCTCGGCAGGGTTTGGTGAGCAGTACGTC. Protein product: CASSAGFGEQYV.

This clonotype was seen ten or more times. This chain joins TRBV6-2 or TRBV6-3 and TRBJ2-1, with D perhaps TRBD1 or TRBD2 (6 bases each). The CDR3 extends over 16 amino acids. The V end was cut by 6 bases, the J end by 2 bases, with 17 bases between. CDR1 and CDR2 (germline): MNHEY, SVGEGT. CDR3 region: CASRPHGGTTYNEQFF. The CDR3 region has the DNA TGTGCCAGCAGACCGCATGGCGGGACAACCTACAATGAGCAGTTCTTC.

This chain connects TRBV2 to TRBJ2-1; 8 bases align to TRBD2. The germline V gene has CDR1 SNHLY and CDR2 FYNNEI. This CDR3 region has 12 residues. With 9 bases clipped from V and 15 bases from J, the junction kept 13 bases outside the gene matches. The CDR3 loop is CASPLPGLEWFF. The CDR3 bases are TGTGCCAGTCCTTTACCGGGACTAGAGTGGTTCTTC.

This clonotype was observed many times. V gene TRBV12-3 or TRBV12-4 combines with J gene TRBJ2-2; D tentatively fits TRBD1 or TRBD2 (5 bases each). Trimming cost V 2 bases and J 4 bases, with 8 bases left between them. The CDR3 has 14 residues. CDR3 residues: CASSLLGVTGELFF. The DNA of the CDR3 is TGTGCCAGCAGTTTACTGGGGGTCACCGGGGAGCTGTTTTTT.

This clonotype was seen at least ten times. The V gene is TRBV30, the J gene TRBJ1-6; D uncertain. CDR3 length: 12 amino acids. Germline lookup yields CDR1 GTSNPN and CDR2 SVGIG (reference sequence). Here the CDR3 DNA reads TGTGCTGGAAGTCGTGGCAATTCACCCCTCCACTTT. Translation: CAGSRGNSPLHF.

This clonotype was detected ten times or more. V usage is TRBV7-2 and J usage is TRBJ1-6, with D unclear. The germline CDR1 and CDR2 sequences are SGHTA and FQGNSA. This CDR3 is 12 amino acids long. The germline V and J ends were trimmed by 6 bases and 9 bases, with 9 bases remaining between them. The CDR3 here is CASRPNSSPLHF. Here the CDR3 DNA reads TGTGCCAGCAGACCAAACAGTTCACCCCTCCACTTT.

CDR3 amino acids: CSAASGTSVNEQFF. The DNA for the CDR3 is TGCAGTGCTGCTTCCGGGACTAGCGTCAATGAGCAGTTCTTC. The chain recombines TRBV20-1 with TRBJ2-1; 10 nucleotides align to TRBD2. The ends lost 5 bases at V and 6 bases at J; junction bases unmatched: 7. The CDR3 has 14 amino acids. Germline V gene sequence: CDR1 DFQATT, CDR2 SNEGSKA (reference sequence).

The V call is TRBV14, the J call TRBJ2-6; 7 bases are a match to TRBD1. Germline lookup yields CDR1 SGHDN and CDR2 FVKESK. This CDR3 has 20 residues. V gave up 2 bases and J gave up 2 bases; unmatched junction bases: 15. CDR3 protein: CASSQSGYRDRRPGANVLTF. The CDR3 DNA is TGTGCCAGCAGCCAATCGGGGTACCGGGACAGACGTCCTGGGGCCAACGTCCTGACTTTC.

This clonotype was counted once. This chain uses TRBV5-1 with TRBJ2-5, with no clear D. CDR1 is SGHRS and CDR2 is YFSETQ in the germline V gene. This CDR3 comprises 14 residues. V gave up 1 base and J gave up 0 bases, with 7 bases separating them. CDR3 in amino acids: CASSLRQNQETQYF. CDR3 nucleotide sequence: TGCGCCAGCAGCTTGCGGCAGAACCAAGAGACCCAGTACTTC. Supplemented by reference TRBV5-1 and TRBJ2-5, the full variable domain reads KAGVTQTPRYLIKTRGQQVTLSCSPISGHRSVSWYQQTPGQGLQFLFEYFSETQRNKGNFPGRFSGRQFSNSRSEMNVSTLELGDSALYLCASSLRQNQETQYFGPGTRLLVL.

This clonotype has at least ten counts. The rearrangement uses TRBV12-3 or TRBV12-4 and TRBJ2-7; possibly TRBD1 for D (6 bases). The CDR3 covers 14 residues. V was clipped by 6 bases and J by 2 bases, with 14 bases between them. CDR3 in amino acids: CASRAGTTTYEQYF. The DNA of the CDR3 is TGTGCCAGCAGGGCCGGGACAACTACCTACGAGCAGTACTTC.

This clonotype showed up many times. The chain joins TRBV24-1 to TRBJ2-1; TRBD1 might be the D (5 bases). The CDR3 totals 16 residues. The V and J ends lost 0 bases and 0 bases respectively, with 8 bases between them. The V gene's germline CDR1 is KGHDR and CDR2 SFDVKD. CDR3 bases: TGTGCCACCAGTGATTTGGGGCAGGGCTCCTACAATGAGCAGTTCTTC. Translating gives CATSDLGQGSYNEQFF.

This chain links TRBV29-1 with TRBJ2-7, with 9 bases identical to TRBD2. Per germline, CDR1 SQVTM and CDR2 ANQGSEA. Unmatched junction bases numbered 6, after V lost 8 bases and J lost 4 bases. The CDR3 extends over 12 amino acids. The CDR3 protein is CSIGTSIYEQYV. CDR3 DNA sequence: TGCAGCATCGGGACTAGCATTTACGAGCAGTACGTC.

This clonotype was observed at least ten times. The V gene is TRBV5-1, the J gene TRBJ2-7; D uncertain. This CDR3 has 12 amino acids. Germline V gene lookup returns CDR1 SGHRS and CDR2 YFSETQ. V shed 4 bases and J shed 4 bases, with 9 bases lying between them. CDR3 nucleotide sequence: TGCGCCAGCAGCCCCGAAGGATACGAGCAGTACTTC. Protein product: CASSPEGYEQYF. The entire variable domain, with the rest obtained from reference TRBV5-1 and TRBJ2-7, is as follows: KAGVTQTPRYLIKTRGQQVTLSCSPISGHRSVSWYQQTPGQGLQFLFEYFSETQRNKGNFPGRFSGRQFSNSRSEMNVSTLELGDSALYLCASSPEGYEQYFGPGTRLTVT.

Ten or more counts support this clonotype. For the CDR3, the DNA is TGTGCCAGCAGTTATCTCCAGTCGGGCAATGAGCAGTTCTTC. Translation: CASSYLQSGNEQFF. The rearrangement joins TRBV6-6 to TRBJ2-1; D unresolved. Trimming shortened V by 3 bases and J by 6 bases, and 12 bases separated the two germline ends. The CDR3 contains 14 residues. Germline V gene sequence: CDR1 MNHNY, CDR2 SVGAGI (reference sequence).

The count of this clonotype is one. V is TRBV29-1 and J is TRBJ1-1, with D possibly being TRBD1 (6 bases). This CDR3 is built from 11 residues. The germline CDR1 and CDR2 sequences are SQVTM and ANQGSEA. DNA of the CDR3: TGCGGGGGACATTTGAACACTGAAGCTTTCTTT. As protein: CGGHLNTEAFF.

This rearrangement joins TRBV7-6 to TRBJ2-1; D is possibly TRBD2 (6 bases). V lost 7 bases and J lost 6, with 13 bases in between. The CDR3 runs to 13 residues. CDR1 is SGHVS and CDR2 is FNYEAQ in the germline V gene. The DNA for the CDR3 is TGTGCCAGCACCCTTCTGGAGGGCAATGAGCAGTTCTTC. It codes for CASTLLEGNEQFF.

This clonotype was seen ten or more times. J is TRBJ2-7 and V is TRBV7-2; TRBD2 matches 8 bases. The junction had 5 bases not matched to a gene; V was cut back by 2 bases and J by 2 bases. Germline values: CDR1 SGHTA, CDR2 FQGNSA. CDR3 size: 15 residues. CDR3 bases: TGTGCCAGCAGCTTAACAAGCGGGGGAACCTACGAGCAGTACTTC. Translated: CASSLTSGGTYEQYF.

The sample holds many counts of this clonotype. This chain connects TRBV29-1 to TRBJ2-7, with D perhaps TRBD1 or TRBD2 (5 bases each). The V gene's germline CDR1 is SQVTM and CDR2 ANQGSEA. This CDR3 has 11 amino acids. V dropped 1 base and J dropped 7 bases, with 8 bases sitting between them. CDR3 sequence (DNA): TGCAGCGTTGAAGGTGAGGGGGAGCAGTACTTC. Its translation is CSVEGEGEQYF.

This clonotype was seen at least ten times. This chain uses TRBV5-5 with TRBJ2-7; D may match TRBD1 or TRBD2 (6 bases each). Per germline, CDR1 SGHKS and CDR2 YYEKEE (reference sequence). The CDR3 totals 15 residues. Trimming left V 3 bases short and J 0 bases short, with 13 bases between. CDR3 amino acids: CASSWTGGPSYEQYV. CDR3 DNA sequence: TGTGCCAGCAGCTGGACCGGGGGCCCCTCCTACGAGCAGTACGTC.